Shown below are 9 T cell receptor beta chains from a single sample sequenced in a study of blood T cells in healthy people across ages. The authors ran a second PCR of about 6 to 11 cycles using a sample-barcoded 5' primer and a J-beta primer mix. Via MiXCR, TCRdb re-called the 5' RACE reads, giving one row per CDR3 protein. This sample has about a million distinct CDR3 sequences, with roughly half found just once. What was sequenced was blood. Receptor source: a woman aged 55-69 years in good health.

There are a few counts of this clonotype. The V gene is TRBV25-1, the J gene TRBJ2-7; D is perhaps TRBD2 (7 bases). The CDR3 extends over 15 amino acids. V was clipped by 1 base and J by 3 bases, with 13 bases between them. Germline V CDR1 and CDR2: MGHDK, SYGVNS. The CDR3 here is CASSEWGGESYEQYF. CDR3 nucleotides: TGTGCCAGCAGTGAATGGGGGGGCGAAAGCTACGAGCAGTACTTC.

V usage is TRBV7-2 and J usage is TRBJ2-5; TRBD2 might be the D (5 bases). With 6 bases removed from V and 2 bases from J, the gap between germline ends came to 25 bases. This CDR3 contains 18 residues. Germline lookup yields CDR1 SGHTA and CDR2 FQGNSA. The CDR3 nucleotides read TGTGCCAGCAGTTTACGGCAGCAATTCGCGGGTGGGCAAGAGACCCAGTACTTC. Residues: CASSLRQQFAGGQETQYF.

J is TRBJ1-2 and V is TRBV20-1; 8 bases fit TRBD1. Germline assignment: CDR1 DFQATT and CDR2 SNEGSKA (reference sequence). The V and J ends lost 2 bases and 2 bases, in that order; junction bases with no gene match: 7. The CDR3 has 15 amino acids. The CDR3 sequence: CSARPPDRANYGYTF. In nucleotides, the CDR3 is TGCAGTGCTAGACCGCCGGACAGGGCCAACTATGGCTACACCTTC.

The chain links TRBV20-1 to TRBJ2-3, with D hard to call. The germline V gene encodes CDR1 DFQATT and CDR2 SNEGSKA (reference sequence). V lost 1 base and J 0 bases, leaving 8 bases between the germline ends. The CDR3 is 14 amino acids. This CDR3 is CSARVWQSTDTQYF. The CDR3 DNA reads as TGCAGTGCTAGAGTATGGCAGAGCACAGATACGCAGTATTTT.

The CDR3, as DNA: TGCGCCAGCAGCTTGAGGGGTCTAGCGGGAGGAGCAGATACGCAGTATTTT. It is translated as CASSLRGLAGGADTQYF. The chain is built from TRBV5-1 and TRBJ2-3; 11 nucleotides match TRBD2. The CDR3 spans 17 residues. With V trimmed by 1 base and J by 4 bases, 8 bases remained unmatched. Germline CDR1 and CDR2: SGHRS and YFSETQ.

This clonotype was counted a few times. The chain employs TRBV29-1 and TRBJ2-7, with D possibly called TRBD1 or TRBD2 (5 bases each). The CDR3 extends over 13 amino acids. The germline V gene has CDR1 SQVTM and CDR2 ANQGSEA. The V end was cut by 7 bases, the J end by 5 bases, with 18 bases between. This CDR3 is CSAFLNGANEQYF. The CDR3 region has the DNA TGCAGCGCCTTCCTGAACGGGGCGAACGAGCAGTACTTC.

The V gene is TRBV5-1, the J gene TRBJ2-3, with D possibly matching TRBD2 (6 bases). Germline V CDR1 and CDR2: SGHRS, YFSETQ. This CDR3 has 15 amino acids. The V end lost 4 bases, the J end lost 2 bases, and 14 bases lay between the germline ends. CDR3 region: CASSRDGGYTDTQYF. CDR3 nucleotide sequence: TGCGCCAGCAGCCGGGACGGAGGGTACACAGATACGCAGTATTTT. Drawing the rest from reference TRBV5-1 and TRBJ2-3, the complete variable domain is KAGVTQTPRYLIKTRGQQVTLSCSPISGHRSVSWYQQTPGQGLQFLFEYFSETQRNKGNFPGRFSGRQFSNSRSEMNVSTLELGDSALYLCASSRDGGYTDTQYFGPGTRLTVL.

The chain carries TRBV20-1 and TRBJ1-2, with D possibly TRBD1 on 5 matching bases. Per germline, CDR1 DFQATT and CDR2 SNEGSKA (reference sequence). This CDR3 spans 13 amino acids. V was cut by 6 bases and J by 3 bases, with 14 bases left in between. The CDR3 region is CSATGLADYGYTF. The CDR3 nucleotides are TGCAGTGCAACAGGATTAGCTGACTATGGCTACACCTTC.

This clonotype was seen more than once but under ten times. The rearrangement links TRBV12-3 or TRBV12-4 to TRBJ2-4; perhaps TRBD2 as D (5 bases). TRBJ2-7 matches the DNA end more closely, so the J call is doubtful. The CDR3 length is 15 residues. DNA of the CDR3: TGTGCCAGCAGTCCTCGTGGCGGGCAGACCTACGAGCAGTACTTC. Its protein is CASSPRGGQTYEQYF.